This TCR beta chain was sequenced for a study of blood T cell repertoires in COVID-19. Looking at the study overall: T cells, B-cell-depleted T cells, or PBMCs provided the cDNA or gDNA that served as material.

Source study methods: Nucleated cell number was recorded as an estimate derived from reference gene primer amplification. Assay used: immunoSEQ multiplex PCR; TCRdb lists only in-frame clones, some missing. V and J calls and clone size are as listed in that table; D and trimming were resolved from the DNA. The table includes around 180,000 clones, 89% detected once. Participants were aged roughly 18 to 95 years, lived in 20 to 25 US areas, and enrolled virtually. Sequenced sample: PBMCs or T cells enriched from blood (not recorded which). The sequence was collected from a woman between 40 and 50 years old with acute COVID-19.

CDR3 in DNA: TGCGCCAGCAGCCCGTGGGGCAGCTCCTACGAGCAGTACTTC. Its translation: CASSPWGSSYEQYF. The rearrangement uses TRBV5-1 and TRBJ2-7, with D maybe TRBD1 (5 bases). The germline gives CDR1 SGHRS, CDR2 YFSETQ. Trimming removed 4 bases at V and 0 bases at J, with 11 bases between. The length of the CDR3 is 14 residues.